Each of the 27 T cell receptor beta chains below was sequenced from the same sample in a study of blood T cell repertoires in COVID-19. Some clones are missing from TCRdb's copy, which holds only in-frame ones; the method was immunoSEQ multiplex PCR. Among tens of thousands of clones, 81% were seen once, and the ten largest hold more than 20%. The sequenced sample was peripheral blood. These receptors originate from a woman over 75 with COVID-19, enrolled during active disease.

V is TRBV5-1 and J is TRBJ1-4, with 8 positions matching TRBD1. The CDR3 sequence is 14 residues long. Trimming removed 3 bases from V and 8 bases from J; junction bases left unmatched: 6. Germline assignment: CDR1 SGHRS and CDR2 YFSETQ. The CDR3 nucleotides are TGCGCCAGCAGCTCCGGACAGGGACACGAAAAACTGTTTTTT. Protein product: CASSSGQGHEKLFF.

The chain uses TRBV2 and TRBJ1-4; D is undetermined. This CDR3 is built from 14 residues. Germline V lookup: CDR1 SNHLY, CDR2 FYNNEI. V lost 1 base to trimming and J lost 3 bases, with 6 bases between them. CDR3 coding DNA: TGTGCCAGCAGTGAAGGGGCAGCTAATGAAAAACTGTTTTTT. Translating gives CASSEGAANEKLFF.

This clone came up a few times. This chain uses TRBV5-1 with TRBJ1-2, with D possibly being TRBD1 (6 bases). Trimming stripped 4 bases from V and 7 bases from J, with 20 bases between. The CDR3 contains 15 residues. Germline CDR1 is SGHRS and CDR2 is YFSETQ. CDR3 residues: CASSREQGRESGYTF. As DNA, the CDR3 is TGCGCCAGCAGCCGGGAGCAGGGGAGGGAGAGTGGCTACACCTTC.

The rearrangement uses TRBV5-1 and TRBJ1-4; maybe TRBD1 (5 bases). Germline CDR1 is SGHRS and CDR2 is YFSETQ. This CDR3 spans 14 amino acids. The V gene lost 0 bases and the J gene lost 10 bases, with 13 bases spanning the gap. Written as DNA, the CDR3 is TGCGCCAGCAGCTTGGGTCAGGGAAGCGCAAAACTGTTTTTT. This sequence encodes CASSLGQGSAKLFF.

This clone came up a few times. The chain uses TRBV5-6 and TRBJ2-1, with 12 bases matching TRBD2. Germline trimming cut 3 bases from V and 2 bases from J; bases unmatched to any gene: 12. The CDR3 extends over 19 amino acids. CDR1 is SGHDT and CDR2 is YYEEEE in the germline V gene. The CDR3 spells CASSWSLAGGDLTYNEQFF. As DNA, the CDR3 is TGTGCCAGCAGCTGGTCTCTAGCGGGAGGGGACCTTACCTACAATGAGCAGTTCTTC.

The chain carries TRBV19 and TRBJ2-1, with 12 bases identical to TRBD2. Germline assignment: CDR1 LNHDA and CDR2 SQIVND (reference sequence). This CDR3 is built from 18 residues. V was clipped by 9 bases and J by 0 bases; unmatched bases: 12. In nucleotides, the CDR3 is TGTGCCAGCTCGGGACTAGCGGGCGCTACAAGCTCCTACAATGAGCAGTTCTTC. This sequence encodes CASSGLAGATSSYNEQFF.

The sample holds a few counts of this clone. Here the CDR3 DNA reads TGTGCCAGCAGCCAAGATTACATGAACTACGAGCAGTACTTC. Its protein product is CASSQDYMNYEQYF. The chain carries TRBV3-1 (or the pseudogene TRBV3-2) and TRBJ2-7; the D is unclear. Germline-derived CDR1 and CDR2 are LGHDT and YNNKEL (reference sequence). V shed 0 bases and J shed 3 bases, with 9 bases lying between them. The CDR3 sequence is 14 residues long.

This clone has only a few counts. The genes are TRBV4-1 and TRBJ2-1, with D possibly matching TRBD1 (6 bases). Trimming left V 0 bases short and J 9 bases short, with 12 bases between. This CDR3 region has 14 residues. The germline CDR1 and CDR2 sequences are MGHRA and YSYEKL. In DNA form, the CDR3 reads TGCGCCAGCAGCCAAGACCCACAGGGTGGTGAGCAGTTCTTC. Translated: CASSQDPQGGEQFF.

The gene calls are TRBV9 and TRBJ2-7; TRBD2 is a possible D gene (6 bases). Germline CDR1 SGDLS, CDR2 YYNGEE. With 0 bases removed from V and 6 bases from J, the gap between germline ends came to 10 bases. This CDR3 is 13 amino acids long. The CDR3 sequence is CASSVGASAEQYF. CDR3 nucleotide sequence: TGTGCCAGCAGCGTAGGAGCTAGCGCCGAGCAGTACTTC.

CDR3 DNA: TGCGCCAGCAGCTACACAGGGGGCCTCTATGGCTACACCTTC. It specifies CASSYTGGLYGYTF. The V and J genes are TRBV5-1 and TRBJ1-2, with TRBD1 matching 9 bases. The CDR3 contains 14 residues. Germline V gene data show CDR1 as SGHRS and CDR2 as YFSETQ. Germline trimming cut 3 bases from V and 4 bases from J; bases unmatched to any gene: 4.

The chain recombines TRBV7-2 with TRBJ2-7; 7 bases are a match to TRBD2. Per germline, CDR1 SGHTA and CDR2 FQGNSA. Unmatched junction bases numbered 4, after V lost 0 bases and J lost 5 bases. The CDR3 runs 14 residues. CDR3 amino acids: CASSLAGGRNEQYF. DNA of the CDR3: TGTGCCAGCAGCTTAGCGGGAGGGCGTAACGAGCAGTACTTC.

This chain joins TRBV2 and TRBJ1-6; TRBD1 aligns across 8 bases. V was clipped by 3 bases and J by 10 bases; unmatched bases: 8. Germline V gene lookup returns CDR1 SNHLY and CDR2 FYNNEI. This CDR3 region has 15 residues. CDR3 region: CASSDQDRAVSPLHF. The CDR3 coding sequence is TGTGCCAGCAGTGACCAGGACAGGGCTGTGTCACCCCTCCACTTT.

Note on this clone: One junction end does not reproduce the germline sequence, and a read error may be involved. The chain has TRBV2 and TRBJ2-1; TRBD2 agrees at 7 bases. Germline V gene data show CDR1 as SNHLY and CDR2 as FYNNEI. This CDR3 region has 17 residues. The CDR3 nucleotides are TGTGTCAGCAGCCGCCTTCTAGCGGCCAGCTCCTACAATGAGCAGTTCTTC. Amino acids: CVSSRLLAASSYNEQFF.

The CDR3 nucleotides are TGTGCCAGCAGCAAAGAAGCGACAGGGGGGCTCGGTGAGCAGTTCTTC. The encoded protein is CASSKEATGGLGEQFF. The chain links TRBV21-1 to TRBJ2-1; the table names TRBD1, a call not compared with the DNA. TRBV21-1 is classified as a pseudogene. The CDR3 totals 16 residues.

This rearrangement joins TRBV3-1 (or the pseudogene TRBV3-2) to TRBJ2-7; a weak D match, TRBD1 (7 bases). CDR3 size: 12 residues. Germline V gene data show CDR1 as LGHDT and CDR2 as YNNKEL (reference sequence). Trimming stripped 4 bases from V and 8 bases from J, with 12 bases between. CDR3 bases: TGTGCCAGCAGCCTCAGGGGGACTCAGCAGTACTTC. Its translation is CASSLRGTQQYF.

The chain employs TRBV3-1 (or the pseudogene TRBV3-2) and TRBJ2-7, with 10 bases fitting TRBD2. CDR3 length: 15 amino acids. J gave up 2 bases and V 6 bases, and 7 bases lay outside the gene matches. Looked up from germline, CDR1 is LGHDT and CDR2 is YNNKEL (reference sequence). The CDR3 DNA follows: TGTGCCAGCAGGCCCACCGGGACTAGCGCCTACGAGCAGTACTTC. It is translated as CASRPTGTSAYEQYF.

The CDR3 loop reads CASSRTDDEKLFF. The CDR3 DNA reads as TGCGCCAGCAGCCGAACAGATGATGAAAAACTGTTTTTT. The chain is built from TRBV5-1 and TRBJ1-4; D gene ambiguous. The CDR3 covers 13 residues. The germline CDR1 and CDR2 sequences are SGHRS and YFSETQ. The germline V and J ends were trimmed by 4 bases and 6 bases, with 10 bases remaining between them.

The V gene is TRBV7-3, the J gene TRBJ2-2; D not resolved. This CDR3 contains 15 residues. The V end was cut by 8 bases, the J end by 0 bases, with 13 bases between. Germline V gives CDR1 SGHTA, CDR2 FQGTGA. CDR3 sequence: CASGPRLSNTGELFF. CDR3 bases: TGTGCCAGCGGGCCAAGGCTCTCGAACACCGGGGAGCTGTTTTTT.

The J gene is TRBJ1-6, the V gene TRBV19, with D hard to call. The germline V gene has CDR1 LNHDA and CDR2 SQIVND (reference sequence). The CDR3 has 16 amino acids. Trimming shortened V by 1 base and J by 6 bases, and 13 bases separated the two germline ends. DNA for the CDR3: TGTGCCAGTAGTATAGCGTGGCGGCAGCGTAATTCACCCCTCCACTTT. It encodes CASSIAWRQRNSPLHF.

This clone occurred once. The chain couples TRBV4-2 to TRBJ2-5; perhaps TRBD2 as D (8 bases). The CDR3 covers 15 residues. CDR1 and CDR2 (germline): LGHNA, YNFKEQ. V lost 2 bases and J lost 4, with 14 bases in between. CDR3 sequence (DNA): TGTGCCAGCAGCCAACCCGGGAGGGGGCCAGAGACCCAGTACTTC. Protein: CASSQPGRGPETQYF.

V gene TRBV7-3 combines with J gene TRBJ2-5; 7 bases are a match to TRBD2. The germline CDR1 and CDR2 sequences are SGHTA and FQGTGA. CDR3 length: 13 amino acids. V was pared by 4 bases and J by 5 bases, with 4 bases of the junction left unmatched. CDR3: CASSSTSLETQYF. The CDR3, as DNA: TGTGCCAGCAGCTCGACTAGCCTTGAGACCCAGTACTTC.

Points on this clone: One end of the junction is discordant with germline, which a read error may explain. The V call is TRBV7-7, the J call TRBJ2-2, with 10 bases matching TRBD2. Germline CDR1 SSHAT, CDR2 FNYEAQ (reference sequence). The CDR3 has 17 amino acids. CDR3 residues: CASSELAGAGMDGELFF. In DNA, the CDR3 is TGTGCTAGCAGCGAGCTAGCGGGAGCGGGGATGGACGGGGAGCTGTTTTTT. The full variable domain, with the rest looked up from reference TRBV7-7 and TRBJ2-2, is GAGVSQSPRYKVTKRGQDVTLRCDPISSHATLYWYQQALGQGPEFLTYFNYEAQPDKSGLPSDRFSAERPEGSISTLTIQRTEQRDSAMYRCASSELAGAGMDGELFFGEGSRLTVL.

V gene TRBV27 combines with J gene TRBJ2-7; TRBD1 is a possible D gene (7 bases). The CDR3 runs to 14 residues. V dropped 3 bases and J dropped 5 bases, with 14 bases sitting between them. Germline CDR1 and CDR2: MNHEY and SMNVEV (reference sequence). CDR3 coding DNA: TGTGCCAGCAGTTTGACAGGGAGGATCGACGAGCAGTACTTC. This codes for CASSLTGRIDEQYF.

The chain carries TRBV4-1 and TRBJ1-2; TRBD1 matches at 7 bases. V gave up 1 base and J gave up 7 bases; unmatched junction bases: 27. Germline V CDR1 and CDR2: MGHRA, YSYEKL. The CDR3 length is 21 residues. The DNA of the CDR3 is TGCGCCAGCAGCCAAGGATTATATGGGCCGGGACAGAAAGCCTCCGGGGGTGGCTACACCTTC. It yields the protein CASSQGLYGPGQKASGGGYTF.

The chain's CDR3 is CASSEGQGLTEAFF. The CDR3 DNA reads TGTGCCAGCTCGGAGGGACAGGGGTTAACTGAAGCTTTCTTT. This sequence joins TRBV18 and TRBJ1-1, with 10 nucleotides matching TRBD1. This CDR3 is 14 amino acids long. Germline lookup yields CDR1 KGHSH and CDR2 LQKENI. Trimming at V came to 6 bases and at J to 5 bases, leaving 6 bases not matched to a gene.

The chain is built from TRBV24-1 and TRBJ1-1; D is uncertain. Trimming pared 5 bases from V and 0 bases from J, leaving 18 bases between. This CDR3 is 17 amino acids long. Germline-derived CDR1 and CDR2 are KGHDR and SFDVKD. The CDR3 DNA reads as TGTGCCACCAGTGGTAGTTCGAATACCGCCCTGAACACTGAAGCTTTCTTT. Its protein is CATSGSSNTALNTEAFF.

The CDR3 sequence: CATSPGTSVYNEQFF. The DNA for the CDR3 is TGTGCCACCAGTCCTGGGACTAGCGTGTACAATGAGCAGTTCTTC. The J gene is TRBJ2-1, the V gene TRBV24-1; the match to TRBD2 covers 10 bases. The CDR3 runs to 15 residues. The V gene's germline CDR1 is KGHDR and CDR2 SFDVKD. V lost 6 bases and J lost 4; bases outside the gene matches: 5.